Listed below are T cell receptor beta chains from one sample, sequenced in a study of shared clonotypes between healthy human individuals. Only in-frame clones appear in the TCRdb table, and some are missing; sequencing was by immunoSEQ multiplex PCR. The data hold 850,000 to 1,100,000 clones, with 77% observed a single time. The source material was memory CD4+ T cells from PBMCs. Every receptor here comes from a man aged 18 to 30 in good health. Some clones in this sample may be carry-over from other donors' samples. The CDR3 runs from the conserved cysteine through the conserved F or W.

TRBV6-1 | CASSELGLGVGHEQFF
TRBV7-9 | CASSTDTQYF
TRBV14 | CASSQGGPAGGYTF
TRBV5-1 | CASSLGEAVGYTF
TRBV4-1 | CASSQDPVVSRGIQPQHF
TRBV29-1 | CSVEGTENEQYF
TRBV2 | CASSEQAHGYQPQHF
TRBV7-3 | CASSPGTGYGYTF
TRBV7-9 | CASSSRAGQRWGYTF
TRBV28 | CASTFWQETQYF
TRBV29-1 | CSVVREVYNEQFF
TRBV15 | CATSVSTGFNEKLFF
TRBV30 | CAWSLGTSETQYF
TRBV23-1 | CASRMGQGRLAGGYNEQFF
TRBV14 | CASSQVWSTGELFF
TRBV7-3 | CASSLFGMGYEQYF
TRBV28 | CASSKSGATNQPQHF
TRBV30 | CAWSVRGTSTGELFF
TRBV19 | CASSDRGGSDEQYF
TRBV5-1 | CASSLPDRSGANVLTF
TRBV5-6 | CASSLRVEPTTDTQYF
TRBV4-1 | CASSQPDSTDTQYF
TRBV6-6 | CASSYGVLNTEAFF
TRBV29-1 | CSVADGGWEKLFF
TRBV7-9 | CASSRRMAETEAFF
TRBV7-6 | CASSLGQGGQPQHF
TRBV28 | CASSFWSGGSYEQYF
TRBV29-1 | CSVVGGPGSSGNTIYF
TRBV7-9 | CASRTPPSGSWGTGELFF
TRBV28 | CASVPLGQDRHNEQFF
TRBV28 | CASRGAGTDTQYF
TRBV7-3 | CASSLLGDTQYF
TRBV7-6 | CASSLGGTSGNIQYF
TRBV5-1 | CASSLLSALGGYTF
TRBV18 | CASSDFRTGGFQPQHF
TRBV5-6 | CASSLPPRDNRETQYF
TRBV4-1 | CASSRTGTSASYEQYF
TRBV28 | CASSSAGLADGELFF
TRBV7-2 | CASSLDVRPSGANVLTF
TRBV7-3 | CASSQLAYETQYF
TRBV7-3 | CASSFAANTEAFF
TRBV5-6 | CASSLVFGGPYNEQFF
TRBV27 | CASSLWGVRGNTEAFF
TRBV2 | CASNQQNTGELFF
TRBV5-1 | CASSSNGREQQRAFF
TRBV7-9 | CASSSQGGLKGTEAFF